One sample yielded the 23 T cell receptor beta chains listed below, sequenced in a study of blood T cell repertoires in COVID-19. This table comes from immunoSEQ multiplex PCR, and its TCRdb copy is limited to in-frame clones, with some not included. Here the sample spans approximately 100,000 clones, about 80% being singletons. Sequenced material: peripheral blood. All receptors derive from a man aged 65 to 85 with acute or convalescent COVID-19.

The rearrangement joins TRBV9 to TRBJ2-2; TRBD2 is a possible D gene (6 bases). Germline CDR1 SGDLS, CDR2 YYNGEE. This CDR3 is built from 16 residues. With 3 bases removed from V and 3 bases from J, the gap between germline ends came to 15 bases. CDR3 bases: TGTGCCAGCAGCGCGAGGCGGGGCGGAGACACCGGGGAGCTGTTTTTT. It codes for CASSARRGGDTGELFF.

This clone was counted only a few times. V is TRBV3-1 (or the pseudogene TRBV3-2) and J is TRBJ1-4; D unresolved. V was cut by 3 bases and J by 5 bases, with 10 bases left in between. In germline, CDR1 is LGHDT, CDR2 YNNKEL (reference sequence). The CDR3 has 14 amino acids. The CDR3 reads CASSQSPLNEKLFF. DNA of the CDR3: TGTGCCAGCAGCCAGAGTCCATTAAATGAAAAACTGTTTTTT.

As DNA, the CDR3 is TGTGCCAGCTCACCGACAGGGGGTTATGGCTACACCTTC. It specifies CASSPTGGYGYTF. V usage is TRBV18 and J usage is TRBJ1-2; TRBD1 matches at 9 bases. Germline values: CDR1 KGHSH, CDR2 LQKENI. J lost 5 bases, V lost 3 bases, and 1 base had no gene match. The CDR3 consists of 13 residues.

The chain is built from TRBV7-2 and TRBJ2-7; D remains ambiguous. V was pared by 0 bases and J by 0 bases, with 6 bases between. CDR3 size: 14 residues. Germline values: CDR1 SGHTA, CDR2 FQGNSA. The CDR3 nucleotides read TGTGCCAGCAGCTTAGCTTCCAGCTCCTACGAGCAGTACTTC. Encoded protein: CASSLASSSYEQYF.

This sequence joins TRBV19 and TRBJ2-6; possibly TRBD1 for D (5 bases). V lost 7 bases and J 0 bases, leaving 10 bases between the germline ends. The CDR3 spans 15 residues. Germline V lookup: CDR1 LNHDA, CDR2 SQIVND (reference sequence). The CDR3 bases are TGTGCCAGTACTGGACACCGCTCTGGGGCCAACGTCCTGACTTTC. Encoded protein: CASTGHRSGANVLTF.

The CDR3 nucleotides are TGTGCCAGTAGTGCCAAAAGCGCCGGCAATCAGCCCCAGCATTTT. This translates into CASSAKSAGNQPQHF. The chain employs TRBV19 and TRBJ1-5; D ambiguous. The V and J ends lost 5 bases and 2 bases respectively, with 13 bases between them. The CDR3 has 15 amino acids. From germline, CDR1 is LNHDA and CDR2 SQIVND (reference sequence).

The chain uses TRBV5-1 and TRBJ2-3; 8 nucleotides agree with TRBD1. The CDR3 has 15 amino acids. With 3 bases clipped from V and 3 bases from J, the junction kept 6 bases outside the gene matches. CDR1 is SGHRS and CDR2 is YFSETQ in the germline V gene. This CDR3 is CASSYGQGLTDTQYF. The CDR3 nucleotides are TGCGCCAGCAGCTACGGACAGGGATTGACAGATACGCAGTATTTT.

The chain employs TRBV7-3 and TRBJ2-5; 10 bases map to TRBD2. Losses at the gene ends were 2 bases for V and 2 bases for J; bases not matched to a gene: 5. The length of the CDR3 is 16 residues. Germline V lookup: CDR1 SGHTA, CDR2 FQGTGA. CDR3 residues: CASSLGSSGGQETQYF. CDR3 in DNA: TGTGCCAGCAGCTTAGGGAGTAGCGGGGGGCAAGAGACCCAGTACTTC.

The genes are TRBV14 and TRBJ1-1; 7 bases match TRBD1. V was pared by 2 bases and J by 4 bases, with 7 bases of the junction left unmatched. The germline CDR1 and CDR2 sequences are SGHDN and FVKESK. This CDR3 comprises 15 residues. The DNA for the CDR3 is TGTGCCAGCAGCCAACTAACAGGGGTTAGCACTGAAGCTTTCTTT. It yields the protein CASSQLTGVSTEAFF.

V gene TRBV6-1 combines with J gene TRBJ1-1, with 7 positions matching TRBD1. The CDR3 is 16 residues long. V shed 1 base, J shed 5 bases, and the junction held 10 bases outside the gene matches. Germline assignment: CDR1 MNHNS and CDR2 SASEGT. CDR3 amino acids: CASSEVRRGMGTEAFF. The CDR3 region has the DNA TGTGCCAGCAGTGAAGTACGCAGGGGGATGGGTACTGAAGCTTTCTTT.

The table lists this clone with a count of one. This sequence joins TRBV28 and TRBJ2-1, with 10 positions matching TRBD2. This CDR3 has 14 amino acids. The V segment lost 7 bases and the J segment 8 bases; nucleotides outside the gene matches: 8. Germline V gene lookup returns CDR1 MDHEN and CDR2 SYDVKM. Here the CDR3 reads CASTTGSGRDEQFF. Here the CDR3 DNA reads TGTGCCAGCACTACAGGAAGCGGGAGGGATGAGCAGTTCTTC.

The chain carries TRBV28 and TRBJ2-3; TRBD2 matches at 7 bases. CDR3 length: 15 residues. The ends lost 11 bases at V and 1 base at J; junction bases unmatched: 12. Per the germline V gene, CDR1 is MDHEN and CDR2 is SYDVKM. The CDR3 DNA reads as TGTGCCTGCGCAGGTGGACTAGACGGCACAGATACGCAGTATTTT. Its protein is CACAGGLDGTDTQYF. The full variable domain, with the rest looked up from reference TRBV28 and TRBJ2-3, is DVKVTQSSRYLVKRTGEKVFLECVQDMDHENMFWYRQDPGLGLRLIYFSYDVKMKEKGDIPEGYSVSREKKERFSLILESASTNQTSMYLCACAGGLDGTDTQYFGPGTRLTVL.

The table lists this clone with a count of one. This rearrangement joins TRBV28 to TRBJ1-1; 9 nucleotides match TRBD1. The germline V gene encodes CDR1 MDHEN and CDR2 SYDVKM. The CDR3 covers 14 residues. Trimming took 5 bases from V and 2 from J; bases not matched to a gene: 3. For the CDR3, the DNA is TGTGCCAGCAGTCGACAGGGGGACAACACTGAAGCTTTCTTT. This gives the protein CASSRQGDNTEAFF.

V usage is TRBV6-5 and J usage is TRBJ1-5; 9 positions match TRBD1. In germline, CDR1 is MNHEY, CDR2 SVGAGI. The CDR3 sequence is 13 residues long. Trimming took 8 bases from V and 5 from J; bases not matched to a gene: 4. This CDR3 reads CASVGQGHQPQHF. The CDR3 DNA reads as TGTGCCAGCGTGGGACAGGGCCATCAGCCCCAGCATTTT.

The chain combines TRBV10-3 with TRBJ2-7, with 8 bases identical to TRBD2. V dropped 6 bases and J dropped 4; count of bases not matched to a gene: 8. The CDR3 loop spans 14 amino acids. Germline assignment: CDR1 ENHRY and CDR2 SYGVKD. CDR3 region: CAISPIGLAYEQYF. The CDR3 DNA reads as TGTGCCATCAGCCCGATAGGACTAGCTTACGAGCAGTACTTC.

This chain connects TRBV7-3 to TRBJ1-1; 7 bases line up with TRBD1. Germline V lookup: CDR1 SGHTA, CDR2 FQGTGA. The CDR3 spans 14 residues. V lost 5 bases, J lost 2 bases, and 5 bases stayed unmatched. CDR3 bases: TGTGCCAGCAGCCCCGGGACAGTTAACACTGAAGCTTTCTTT. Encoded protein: CASSPGTVNTEAFF.

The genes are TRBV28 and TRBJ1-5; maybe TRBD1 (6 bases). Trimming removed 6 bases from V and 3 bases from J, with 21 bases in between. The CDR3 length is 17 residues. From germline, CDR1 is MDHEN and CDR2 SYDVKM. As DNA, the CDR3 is TGTGCCAGCAGACATCCGACCTTCCAGGGGCTCAATCAGCCCCAGCATTTT. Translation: CASRHPTFQGLNQPQHF. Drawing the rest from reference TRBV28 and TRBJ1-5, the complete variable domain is DVKVTQSSRYLVKRTGEKVFLECVQDMDHENMFWYRQDPGLGLRLIYFSYDVKMKEKGDIPEGYSVSREKKERFSLILESASTNQTSMYLCASRHPTFQGLNQPQHFGDGTRLSIL.

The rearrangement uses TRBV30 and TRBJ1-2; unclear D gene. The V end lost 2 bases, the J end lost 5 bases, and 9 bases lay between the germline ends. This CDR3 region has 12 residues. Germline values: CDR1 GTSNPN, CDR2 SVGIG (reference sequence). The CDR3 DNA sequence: TGTGCCTGGAGTAGAGATCCTTATGGCTACACCTTC. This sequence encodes CAWSRDPYGYTF.

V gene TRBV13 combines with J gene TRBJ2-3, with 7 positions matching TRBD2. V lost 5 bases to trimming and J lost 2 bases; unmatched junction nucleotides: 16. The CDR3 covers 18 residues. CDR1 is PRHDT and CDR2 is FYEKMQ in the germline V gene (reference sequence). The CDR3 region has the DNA TGTGCCAGCAGCCAAACCGCTGGTAGCGGGCCGTTCACAGATACGCAGTATTTT. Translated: CASSQTAGSGPFTDTQYF.

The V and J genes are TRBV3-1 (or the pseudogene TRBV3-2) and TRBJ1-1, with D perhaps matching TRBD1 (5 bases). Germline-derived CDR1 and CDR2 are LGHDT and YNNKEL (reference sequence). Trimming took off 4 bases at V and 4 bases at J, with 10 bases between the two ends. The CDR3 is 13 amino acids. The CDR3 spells CASSPRDFTEAFF. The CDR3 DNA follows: TGTGCCAGCAGCCCCAGGGACTTCACTGAAGCTTTCTTT.

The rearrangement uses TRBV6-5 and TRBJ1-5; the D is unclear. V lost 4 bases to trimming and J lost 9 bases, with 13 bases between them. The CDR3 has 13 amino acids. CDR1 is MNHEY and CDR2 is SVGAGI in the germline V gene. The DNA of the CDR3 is TGTGCCAGCAGTTTAAGCAGAGGCGGGCCCCAGCATTTT. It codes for CASSLSRGGPQHF.

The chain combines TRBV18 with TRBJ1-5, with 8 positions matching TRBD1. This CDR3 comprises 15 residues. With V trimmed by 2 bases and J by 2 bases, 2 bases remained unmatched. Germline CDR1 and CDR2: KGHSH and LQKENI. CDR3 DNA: TGTGCCAGCTCACCATTGGGACAGGGCAATCAGCCCCAGCATTTT. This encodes CASSPLGQGNQPQHF.

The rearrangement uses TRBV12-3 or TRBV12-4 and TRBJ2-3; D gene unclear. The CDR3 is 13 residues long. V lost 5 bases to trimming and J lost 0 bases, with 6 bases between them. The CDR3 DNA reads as TGTGCCAGCAGTCTTATCAGCACAGATACGCAGTATTTT. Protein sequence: CASSLISTDTQYF.